This TCR beta chain was recovered during a study of shared clonotypes between healthy human individuals. The study enrolled healthy HIV-negative adults without recent acute infections or vaccinations as donors. Deep-level settings were used for running the assay. The repertoire was sequenced with immunoSEQ multiplex PCR; TCRdb's copy has only in-frame clones and lacks some. The profile shows some 450,000 clones, around 77% of them singletons. This CDR3 spans 16 amino acids. V was trimmed by 5 bases and J by 4 bases, leaving 17 bases between them. The V gene's germline CDR1 is SGHTA and CDR2 FQGNSA. Worth noting for this clone: Its antigen is unidentified.

Study conclusions and caveats: Genetic and exposure-history diversity was limited by the small donor number.

The sequence was collected from a woman aged 40-49 years in good health. Some clones in this sample may be carry-over from other donors' samples. Sequencing was done on a sample of PBMCs. The chain carries TRBV7-2 and TRBJ2-2, with D hard to call. For the CDR3, the DNA is TGTGCCAGCAGCATAACGAGCGCGCCGGGCACCGGGGAGCTGTTTTTT. Translated: CASSITSAPGTGELFF.